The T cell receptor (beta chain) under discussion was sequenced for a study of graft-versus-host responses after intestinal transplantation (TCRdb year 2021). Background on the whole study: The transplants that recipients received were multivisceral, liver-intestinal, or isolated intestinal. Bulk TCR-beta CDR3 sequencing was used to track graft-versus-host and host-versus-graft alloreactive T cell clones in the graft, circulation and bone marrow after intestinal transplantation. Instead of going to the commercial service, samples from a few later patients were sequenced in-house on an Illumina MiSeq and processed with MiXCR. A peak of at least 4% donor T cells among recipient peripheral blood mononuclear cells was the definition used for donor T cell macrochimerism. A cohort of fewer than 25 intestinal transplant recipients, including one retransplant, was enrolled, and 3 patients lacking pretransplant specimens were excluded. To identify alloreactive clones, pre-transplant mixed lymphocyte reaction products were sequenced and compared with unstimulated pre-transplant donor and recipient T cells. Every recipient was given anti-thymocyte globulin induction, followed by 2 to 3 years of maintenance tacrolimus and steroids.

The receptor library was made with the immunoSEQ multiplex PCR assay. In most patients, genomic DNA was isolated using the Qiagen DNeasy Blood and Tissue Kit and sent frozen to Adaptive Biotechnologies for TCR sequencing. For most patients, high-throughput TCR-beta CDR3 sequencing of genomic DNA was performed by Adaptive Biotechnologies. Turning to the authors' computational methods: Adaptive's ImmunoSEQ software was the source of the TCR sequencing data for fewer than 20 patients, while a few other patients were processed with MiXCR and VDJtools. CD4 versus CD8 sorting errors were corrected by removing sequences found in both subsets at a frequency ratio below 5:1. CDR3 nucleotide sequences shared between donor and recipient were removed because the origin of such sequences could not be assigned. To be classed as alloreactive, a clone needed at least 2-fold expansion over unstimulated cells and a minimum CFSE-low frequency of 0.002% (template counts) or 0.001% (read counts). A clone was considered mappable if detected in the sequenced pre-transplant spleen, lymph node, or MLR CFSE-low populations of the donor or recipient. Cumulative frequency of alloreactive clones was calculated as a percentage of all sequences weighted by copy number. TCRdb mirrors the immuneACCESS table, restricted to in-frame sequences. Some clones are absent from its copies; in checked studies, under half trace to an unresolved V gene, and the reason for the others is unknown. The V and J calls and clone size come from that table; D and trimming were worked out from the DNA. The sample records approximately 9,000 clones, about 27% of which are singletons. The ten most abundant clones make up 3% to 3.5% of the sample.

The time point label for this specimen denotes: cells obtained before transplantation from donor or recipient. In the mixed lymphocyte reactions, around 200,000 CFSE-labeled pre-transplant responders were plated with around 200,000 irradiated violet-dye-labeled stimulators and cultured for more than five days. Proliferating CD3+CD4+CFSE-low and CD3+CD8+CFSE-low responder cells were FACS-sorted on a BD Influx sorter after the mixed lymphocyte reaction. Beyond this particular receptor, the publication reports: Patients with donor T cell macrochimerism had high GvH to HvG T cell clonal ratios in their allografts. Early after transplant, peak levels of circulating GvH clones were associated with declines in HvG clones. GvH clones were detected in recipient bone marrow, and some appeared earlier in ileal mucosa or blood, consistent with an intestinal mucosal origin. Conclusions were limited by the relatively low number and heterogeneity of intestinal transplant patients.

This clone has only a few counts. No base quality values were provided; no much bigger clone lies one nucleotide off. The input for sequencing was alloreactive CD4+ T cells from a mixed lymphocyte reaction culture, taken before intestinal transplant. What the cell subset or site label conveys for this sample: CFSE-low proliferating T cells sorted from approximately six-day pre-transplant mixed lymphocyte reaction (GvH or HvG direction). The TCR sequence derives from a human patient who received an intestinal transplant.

The nucleotide sequence reads as follows: TGTGCCAGCAGCTTAGGATGGGCTAGCGGGGATAGCTCCTACAATGAGCAGTTCTTC. It is translated as CASSLGWASGDSSYNEQFF. The chain uses TRBV7-9 and TRBJ2-1, with TRBD2 identical over 9 junction bases. V lost 1 base and J lost 0 bases, and the count of bases not matched to a germline gene is 10. The germline V gene (reference sequence) gives CDR1 as SEHNR and CDR2 as FQNEAQ. The CDR3 contains 19 residues, cysteine and phenylalanine counted. Kept here is only the CDR3 DNA, which spans 57 bases and is read in frame from base 1.